This TCR beta chain was identified during a study of graft-versus-host responses after intestinal transplantation. Concerning this clone: Its antigen remains unknown.

The repertoire was sequenced with immunoSEQ multiplex PCR; TCRdb's copy has only in-frame clones and lacks some. The sample contains about 88,000 clones, 85% to 95% of which appear only once. Between the trimmed V and J ends, which lost 8 bases and 5 bases, there was a span of 15 bases. CDR3 length: 13 amino acids. The germline gives CDR1 MNHEY, CDR2 SVGAGI. This TCR derives from a human donor who was the organ donor for an intestinal transplant. The sample here was unstimulated CD4+ T cells sorted from spleen or lymph node cells, taken before transplant. The chain joins TRBV6-5 to TRBJ2-5, with D possibly matching TRBD1 (7 bases). The CDR3 sequence: CASRGGAGETQYF. The CDR3, as DNA: TGTGCCAGCCGAGGGGGCGCGGGGGAGACCCAGTACTTC.